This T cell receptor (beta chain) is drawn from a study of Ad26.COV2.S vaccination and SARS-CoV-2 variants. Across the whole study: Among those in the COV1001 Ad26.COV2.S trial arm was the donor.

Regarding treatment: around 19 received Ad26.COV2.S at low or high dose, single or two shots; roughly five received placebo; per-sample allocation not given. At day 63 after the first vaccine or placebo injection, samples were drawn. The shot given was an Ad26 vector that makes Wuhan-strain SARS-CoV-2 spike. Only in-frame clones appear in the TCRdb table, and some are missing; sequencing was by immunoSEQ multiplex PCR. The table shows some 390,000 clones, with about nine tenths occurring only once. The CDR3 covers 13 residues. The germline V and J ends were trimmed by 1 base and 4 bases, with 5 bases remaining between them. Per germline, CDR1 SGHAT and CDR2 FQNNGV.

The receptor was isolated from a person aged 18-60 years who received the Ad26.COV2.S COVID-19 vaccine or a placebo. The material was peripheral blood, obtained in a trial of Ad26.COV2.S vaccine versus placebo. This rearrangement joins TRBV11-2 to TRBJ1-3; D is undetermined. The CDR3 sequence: CASSLAQGNTIYF. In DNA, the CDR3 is TGTGCCAGCAGCTTAGCGCAGGGAAACACCATATATTTT.